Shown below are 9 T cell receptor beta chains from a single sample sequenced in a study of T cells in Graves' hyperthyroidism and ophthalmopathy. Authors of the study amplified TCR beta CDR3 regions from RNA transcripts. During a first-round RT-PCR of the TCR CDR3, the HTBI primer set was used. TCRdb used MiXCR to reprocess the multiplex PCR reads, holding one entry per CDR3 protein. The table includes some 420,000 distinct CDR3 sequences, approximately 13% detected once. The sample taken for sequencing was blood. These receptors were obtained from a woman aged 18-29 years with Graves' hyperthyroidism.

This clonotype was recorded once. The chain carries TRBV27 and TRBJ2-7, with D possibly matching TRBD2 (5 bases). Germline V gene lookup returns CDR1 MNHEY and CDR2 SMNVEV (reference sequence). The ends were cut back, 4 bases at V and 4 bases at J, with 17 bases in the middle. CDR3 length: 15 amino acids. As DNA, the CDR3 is TGTGCCAGCAGTTCTCGGGGATGGCCGGGGTACGAGCAGTACTTC. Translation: CASSSRGWPGYEQYF.

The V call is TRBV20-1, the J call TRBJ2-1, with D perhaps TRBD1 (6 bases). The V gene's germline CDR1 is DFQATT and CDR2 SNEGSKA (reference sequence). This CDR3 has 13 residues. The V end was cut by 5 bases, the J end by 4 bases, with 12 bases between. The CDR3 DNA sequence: TGCAGTGCTGTTGGGGGCCCTTACAATGAGCAGTTCTTC. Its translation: CSAVGGPYNEQFF.

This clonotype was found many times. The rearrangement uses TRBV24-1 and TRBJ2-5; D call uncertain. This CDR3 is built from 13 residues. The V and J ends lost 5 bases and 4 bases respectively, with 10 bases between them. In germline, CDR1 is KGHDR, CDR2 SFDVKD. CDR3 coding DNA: TGTGCCACCAGTGTGCCGGAACGAGAGACCCAGTACTTC. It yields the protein CATSVPERETQYF.

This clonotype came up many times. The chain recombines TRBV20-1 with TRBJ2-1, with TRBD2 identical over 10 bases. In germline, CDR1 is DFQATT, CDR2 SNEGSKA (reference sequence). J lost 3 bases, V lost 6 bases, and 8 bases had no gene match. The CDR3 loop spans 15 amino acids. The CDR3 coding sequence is TGCAGTGCACCTCTCGGACTAGCGGACTACAATGAGCAGTTCTTC. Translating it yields CSAPLGLADYNEQFF.

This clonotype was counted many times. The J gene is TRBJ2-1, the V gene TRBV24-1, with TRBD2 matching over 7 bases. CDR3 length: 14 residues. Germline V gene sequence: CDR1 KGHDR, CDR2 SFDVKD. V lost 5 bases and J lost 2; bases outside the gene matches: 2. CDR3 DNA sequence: TGTGCCACCAGTGTCGGGAGGCCCTACAATGAGCAGTTCTTC. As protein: CATSVGRPYNEQFF.

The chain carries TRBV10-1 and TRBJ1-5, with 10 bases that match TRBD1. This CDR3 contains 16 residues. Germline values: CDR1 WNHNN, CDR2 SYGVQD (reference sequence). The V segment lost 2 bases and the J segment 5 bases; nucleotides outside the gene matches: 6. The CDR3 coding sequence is TGCGCCAGCAGTGAGGGACAGGGGGAACGGGATCAGCCCCAGCATTTT. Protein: CASSEGQGERDQPQHF.

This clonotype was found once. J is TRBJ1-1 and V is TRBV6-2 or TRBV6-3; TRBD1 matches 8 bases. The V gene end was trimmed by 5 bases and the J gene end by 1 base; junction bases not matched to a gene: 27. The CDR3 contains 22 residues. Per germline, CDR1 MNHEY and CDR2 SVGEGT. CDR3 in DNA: TGTGCCAGCAGTGTCACCGCCCGGAAATCTAGGACAGGGACAGTAGGGAACACTGAAGCTTTCTTT. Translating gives CASSVTARKSRTGTVGNTEAFF.

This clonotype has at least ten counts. Here the CDR3 DNA reads TGCGCCAGCAGCCCGGGACTAGCGGGAGCAGAGACCCAGTACTTC. Translation: CASSPGLAGAETQYF. The chain joins TRBV5-1 to TRBJ2-5, with 14 positions matching TRBD2. From germline, CDR1 is SGHRS and CDR2 YFSETQ. Trimming took 4 bases from V and 4 from J; bases not matched to a gene: 3. This CDR3 is built from 15 residues.

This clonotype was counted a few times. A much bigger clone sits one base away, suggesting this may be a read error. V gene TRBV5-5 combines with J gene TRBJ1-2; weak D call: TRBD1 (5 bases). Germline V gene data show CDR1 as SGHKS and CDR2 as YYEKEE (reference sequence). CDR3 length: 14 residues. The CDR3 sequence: CASSMDGTYYGYAF. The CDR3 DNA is TGTGCCAGCAGCATGGACGGGACCTACTATGGCTACGCCTTC.